This T cell receptor beta chain was observed in a study of Ad26.COV2.S vaccination and SARS-CoV-2 variants. The germline V and J ends were trimmed by 4 bases and 5 bases, with 12 bases remaining between them. The CDR3 runs to 13 residues. From germline, CDR1 is SGHTA and CDR2 FQGTGA. Study-wide results and limits: Non-spike TCR breadth was similar in vaccine and placebo recipients. Substantial post-vaccination breadth of spike-specific CD8+ and CD4+ T cell responses was reported. The placebo group had lower spike-specific TCR breadth than the vaccine recipients did.

The sample holds a few counts of this clone. What it binds is not known. Clones were read by immunoSEQ multiplex PCR, and TCRdb kept only the in-frame ones, dropping some. The sample yields tens of thousands of clones, more than 70% seen once. The sequence was collected from a human donor who had recovered from COVID-19. Material: peripheral blood, obtained after recovery from COVID-19. J is TRBJ2-7 and V is TRBV7-3; D not resolved. The CDR3 region is CASSSRLGDEQYF. The CDR3 coding sequence is TGTGCCAGCAGCTCCCGGCTAGGAGACGAGCAGTACTTC. The full variable domain, rest sourced from reference TRBV7-3 and TRBJ2-7, is GAGVSQTPSNKVTEKGKYVELRCDPISGHTALYWYRQSLGQGPEFLIYFQGTGAADDSGLPNDRFFAVRPEGSVSTLKIQRTERGDSAVYLCASSSRLGDEQYFGPGTRLTVT.